This T cell receptor (beta chain) appears in the sequencing data of a study of memory CD4+ T cells and cytomegalovirus serostatus. Study-wide results and caveats: Suggested: most of the CMV-linked TCR signature lies in CD4+ memory cells. Of 150 to 200 reported CMV TCRbeta sequences, some 70 were found in memory CD4+ repertoires.

In the case of this clone: Its antigen is currently unknown.

The repertoire was sequenced with immunoSEQ multiplex PCR; TCRdb's copy has only in-frame clones and lacks some. Here the sample spans 56,000 or so clones, around 76% being singletons. Single viable CD3+CD4+CD8-CD45RO+ cells were sorted as the memory CD4+ T cells. This receptor was obtained from an adult in good health and CMV-seronegative. Sequencing input: memory CD4+ T cells from blood.

CDR3 sequence reads: CASSSGTTQGHEQFF. The CDR3 DNA is TGTGCCAGTAGCTCCGGGACAACTCAGGGGCATGAGCAGTTCTTC. V gene TRBV19 combines with J gene TRBJ2-1; TRBD1 is a possible D gene (6 bases). The CDR3 spans 15 residues. Germline V gene lookup returns CDR1 LNHDA and CDR2 SQIVND (reference sequence). V was trimmed by 6 bases and J by 8 bases, leaving 20 bases between them. Variable domain in full (rest from reference TRBV19 and TRBJ2-1): DGGITQSPKYLFRKEGQNVTLSCEQNLNHDAMYWYRQDPGQGLRLIYYSQIVNDFQKGDIAEGYSVSREKKESFPLTVTSAQKNPTAFYLCASSSGTTQGHEQFFGPGTRLTVL.